This T cell receptor beta chain was identified in a study of T cell repertoires in cytomegalovirus infection (dated 2019 in TCRdb). As for the study more broadly: Alongside well-studied HLA-B-restricted epitopes, the peptide stimulations were aimed at recently identified HLA-C-restricted CMV epitopes, whose presentation resists viral immunomodulation. Because public TCR beta signatures pointed to carriage of CMV infection together with the matching HLA type, the HLA type of each donor mattered for the analysis. What the work shows at the level of the full study, not this receptor alone: The ex vivo response was dominated by HLA-C-restricted CMV-specific TCR beta clonotypes, which also provided the single most frequent clonotype in two of eight donors. In both this cohort and an independent cohort of several hundred donors, the cumulative frequency of public TCR beta family members distinguished carriers of CMV infection plus the relevant HLA type.

This clonotype was recorded a few times. This clone's antigen is unknown. The record has no base qualities; no much larger clone is one base away. The listed sequencing device is Illumina HiSeq 1500. The public reads were quality trimmed at Q25 with fastp and then assembled into clones with MiXCR by TCRdb, keeping productive beta chains. When rows share a CDR3 protein, they turn into one entry using the most common DNA and genes. Counted in this sample were about 920,000 distinct CDR3 sequences; approximately 32% of them appeared once. Around an eighth of the sample comes from the top ten. From the cysteine through the phenylalanine, the CDR3 covers 13 amino acids. Of all the DNA, just the CDR3 is kept, 39 bases in frame from base 1. Trimming costs V 2 bases and J 1 base, and their ends lie 5 bases apart. The germline V gene encodes CDR1 SGHVS and CDR2 FNYEAQ. What this sample's treatment or condition label stands for: in vitro stimulation with specific CMV peptide epitopes to enrich CMV-specific T cells.

The starting material was cultured CD8+ T cells from PBMCs, obtained from culture after CMV antigen stimulation. The clonotype originates from a human donor in good health (CMV status not recorded). Some clones in this sample may be carry-over from other donors' samples. The chain couples TRBV7-6 to TRBJ2-5; no D gene call is confident. Here is the DNA: TGTGCCAGCAGCTTAAAGGCCCAAGAGACCCAGTACTTC. This translates into CASSLKAQETQYF.